Sequencing of this T cell receptor beta chain was carried out in a study of cytomegalovirus exposure and HLA in healthy donors. CDR1 is SQVTM and CDR2 is ANQGSEA in the germline V gene. The CDR3 is made up of 14 amino acids. Comment on this clone: The antigen remains unidentified. Other DNA sequences of this sample code for an identical CDR3.

Broader study findings: On later analysis, the bulk of CMV-associated TCR beta chains appeared to be HLA-restricted. As was reported, the HLA-A and HLA-B alleles of most subjects were accurately predicted from TCR beta sequences. Judged likely to be a sequencing artifact was a cluster of highly shared sequence variants. Many donors carried some public TCRs, although rarity characterized most TCR sequences.

The PCR employed 60 Vbeta primers together with 13 Jbeta primers. Assay used: immunoSEQ multiplex PCR; TCRdb lists only in-frame clones, some missing. The sample carries under 65,000 clones, about four fifths recorded once. This chain links TRBV29-1 with TRBJ2-5; unclear D gene. The better agreement between TRBJ2-7 and the DNA end casts doubt on the J call. The specimen was PBMCs. This clonotype originated in a woman under 30 in good health and CMV-seronegative. The CDR3 here is CSVSARQAGYEQYF. In DNA, the CDR3 is TGCAGCGTTTCGGCGCGGCAAGCCGGCTACGAGCAGTACTTC.